The 7 T cell receptor beta chains presented below share a single source sample, sequenced in a study of T cell changes during pregnancy in multiple sclerosis. The table came from immunoSEQ multiplex PCR; TCRdb's copy has only in-frame clones and leaves some out. The sample has tens of thousands of clones; about 92% are singletons. The sequencing used peripheral blood, collected in the second trimester of pregnancy. These receptors all stem from a female donor with multiple sclerosis, enrolled in a pregnancy study.

The gene calls are TRBV9 and TRBJ2-1; possibly TRBD2 for D (5 bases). Germline CDR1 and CDR2: SGDLS and YYNGEE. The CDR3 is 14 residues long. The germline V and J ends were trimmed by 0 bases and 5 bases, with 9 bases remaining between them. The CDR3 loop is CASSVVPRDNEQFF. In DNA form, the CDR3 reads TGTGCCAGCAGCGTAGTCCCGAGGGACAATGAGCAGTTCTTC.

The rearrangement links TRBV5-8 to TRBJ1-4; 8 positions match TRBD1. The CDR3 totals 15 residues. Germline lookup yields CDR1 SGHTS and CDR2 YDEGEE. The V segment lost 1 base and the J segment 6 bases; nucleotides outside the gene matches: 5. DNA of the CDR3: TGTGCCAGCAGCTTGAGGGGACAGGCGGATGAAAAACTGTTTTTT. It codes for CASSLRGQADEKLFF.

In its sample, this clone is medium-sized (0.01 to 0.1%). The rearrangement joins TRBV7-8 to TRBJ1-1; a possible D gene is TRBD1 (5 bases). This CDR3 spans 14 amino acids. V lost 6 bases and J 3 bases, leaving 14 bases between the germline ends. In germline, CDR1 is SGHVS, CDR2 FQNEAQ. CDR3 loop: CASRRWGADTEAFF. CDR3 coding DNA: TGTGCCAGCAGACGTTGGGGCGCGGACACTGAAGCTTTCTTT.

The chain joins TRBV7-9 to TRBJ2-3; no clear D. Germline V gives CDR1 SEHNR, CDR2 FQNEAQ (reference sequence). The CDR3 runs to 13 residues. The V end lost 6 bases, the J end lost 5 bases, and 12 bases lay between the germline ends. CDR3 nucleotides: TGTGCCAGCAGTCCCCCAGTTGGAGATACGCAGTATTTT. It codes for CASSPPVGDTQYF.

The chain combines TRBV29-1 with TRBJ2-1; the match to TRBD2 covers 12 bases. The CDR3 is made up of 13 amino acids. CDR1 and CDR2 (germline): SQVTM, ANQGSEA. V shed 4 bases and J 9 bases; nucleotides not matched to a gene: 4. This chain's CDR3 is CSVGLAGGFEQFF. CDR3 in DNA: TGCAGCGTTGGGCTAGCGGGGGGGTTTGAGCAGTTCTTC.

This rearrangement joins TRBV10-3 to TRBJ2-3; D gene uncertain. CDR3 length: 13 residues. The V end lost 0 bases, the J end lost 2 bases, and 3 bases lay between the germline ends. CDR1 is ENHRY, CDR2 SYGVKD, per germline. The CDR3 DNA sequence: TGTGCCATCAGTGAGTCGTACACAGATACGCAGTATTTT. It encodes CAISESYTDTQYF.

V gene TRBV19 combines with J gene TRBJ2-3, with 8 bases identical to TRBD2. The germline CDR1 and CDR2 sequences are LNHDA and SQIVND (reference sequence). CDR3 length: 18 amino acids. After removal of 0 bases from V and 2 bases from J, the junction contained 10 bases not matched to a gene. DNA for the CDR3: TGTGCCAGTAGTATAGATCTCGGGAGCGGGGGAGACACAGATACGCAGTATTTT. Protein product: CASSIDLGSGGDTDTQYF.